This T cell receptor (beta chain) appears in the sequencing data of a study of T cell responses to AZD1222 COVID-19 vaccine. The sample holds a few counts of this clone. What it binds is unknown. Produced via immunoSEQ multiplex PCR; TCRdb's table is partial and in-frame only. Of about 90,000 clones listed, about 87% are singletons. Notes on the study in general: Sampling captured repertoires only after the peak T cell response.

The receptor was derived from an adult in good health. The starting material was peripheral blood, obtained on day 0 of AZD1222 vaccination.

CDR3 sequence: CASRASGSGETQYF. CDR3 nucleotides: TGTGCCAGCAGAGCTAGCGGGAGTGGAGAGACCCAGTACTTC. The chain recombines TRBV11-1 with TRBJ2-5; 10 positions agree with TRBD2. The CDR3 is made up of 14 amino acids. Trimming took 6 bases from V and 4 from J; bases not matched to a gene: 5. The germline V gene encodes CDR1 SGHAT and CDR2 FQDESV (reference sequence).